The 19 T cell receptor beta chains reported below all come from one sample, sequenced in a study of OX40 agonist ivuxolimab in advanced cancers. Produced via immunoSEQ multiplex PCR; TCRdb's table is partial and in-frame only. The table has 70,000 to 90,000 clones, approximately 84% seen once. The sequencing used CD4+ or CD8+ T cells sorted from blood, collected in a trial of the OX40 agonist ivuxolimab. The receptors stem from an adult with an advanced solid tumor such as melanoma, head and neck, liver or kidney cancer.

J is TRBJ2-1 and V is TRBV27, with D tentatively TRBD1 (6 bases). V was cut by 5 bases and J by 0 bases, with 11 bases left in between. This CDR3 contains 15 residues. Germline V CDR1 and CDR2: MNHEY, SMNVEV (reference sequence). The chain's CDR3 is CASSPLDSSYNEQFF. The DNA of the CDR3 is TGTGCCAGCAGTCCTCTGGACAGCTCCTACAATGAGCAGTTCTTC.

The genes are TRBV7-2 and TRBJ2-5; 8 bases match TRBD1. Gene TRBJ2-7 matches the end of the DNA better, so the J call may be wrong. The CDR3 is 15 residues long. Germline assignment: CDR1 SGHTA and CDR2 FQGNSA. The CDR3 nucleotides read TGTGCCAGCAGCCCTTCAGGGGGCTCAGCCTACGAGCAGTACTTC. Translated: CASSPSGGSAYEQYF.

This CDR3 reads CASSLEGAETQYF. The DNA of the CDR3 is TGCGCCAGCAGCTTGGAAGGGGCAGAGACCCAGTACTTC. The V and J genes are TRBV5-1 and TRBJ2-5; TRBD1 is a possible D gene (5 bases). CDR3 length: 13 residues. V lost 0 bases and J 4 bases, leaving 7 bases between the germline ends. Germline CDR1 reads SGHRS; CDR2 reads YFSETQ.

This clone was observed a single time. The chain combines TRBV5-6 with TRBJ1-4; no clear D gene. Germline lookup yields CDR1 SGHDT and CDR2 YYEEEE. V lost 3 bases to trimming and J lost 6 bases, with 12 bases between them. The CDR3 contains 14 residues. CDR3 DNA sequence: TGTGCCAGCAGCTACTACCAGACCCATGAAAAACTGTTTTTT. It encodes CASSYYQTHEKLFF.

The chain recombines TRBV11-1 with TRBJ2-7; D gene uncertain. This CDR3 is 13 amino acids long. Looked up from germline, CDR1 is SGHAT and CDR2 is FQDESV (reference sequence). V was pared by 4 bases and J by 7 bases, with 14 bases between. The DNA for the CDR3 is TGTGCCAGCAGCTCCGGACCCCTGAAGGAGCAGTACTTC. The encoded protein is CASSSGPLKEQYF.

V and J are TRBV19 and TRBJ2-1; D remains unclear. CDR1 and CDR2 (germline): LNHDA, SQIVND (reference sequence). The CDR3 is 14 amino acids. V was trimmed by 7 bases and J by 6 bases, leaving 16 bases between them. The CDR3 DNA reads as TGTGCCAGTACCGTAGGTTATGCCCGCAATGAGCAGTTCTTC. Translating it yields CASTVGYARNEQFF.

The chain combines TRBV27 with TRBJ2-7, with D maybe TRBD1 (7 bases). This CDR3 comprises 14 residues. Trimming shortened V by 5 bases and J by 4 bases, and 15 bases separated the two germline ends. CDR1 is MNHEY and CDR2 is SMNVEV in the germline V gene (reference sequence). The CDR3 DNA follows: TGTGCCAGCAGTCGACAGGGAGGCCTATACGAGCAGTACTTC. This translates into CASSRQGGLYEQYF.

The rearrangement joins TRBV30 to TRBJ1-1; unclear D gene. Germline V lookup: CDR1 GTSNPN, CDR2 SVGIG (reference sequence). V lost 4 bases, J lost 7 bases, and 7 bases lay in between. The CDR3 consists of 10 residues. The CDR3 loop is CAWTGVEAFF. CDR3 nucleotide sequence: TGTGCCTGGACAGGAGTTGAAGCTTTCTTT.

The V gene is TRBV7-9, the J gene TRBJ2-7; a possible D gene is TRBD1 (6 bases). V lost 3 bases and J lost 3, with 9 bases in between. The CDR3 has 13 residues. Germline CDR1 is SEHNR and CDR2 is FQNEAQ (reference sequence). CDR3 coding DNA: TGTGCCAGCAGCTTTTGGGACAACTACGAGCAGTACTTC. This translates into CASSFWDNYEQYF.

The V and J genes are TRBV30 and TRBJ1-4; D is uncertain. The V gene lost 2 bases and the J gene lost 8 bases, with 18 bases spanning the gap. The CDR3 runs to 15 residues. Germline V gene data show CDR1 as GTSNPN and CDR2 as SVGIG (reference sequence). CDR3 sequence (DNA): TGTGCCTGGAGTCTCCCAATGGGAGTGAGAGAAAAACTGTTTTTT. Protein sequence: CAWSLPMGVREKLFF.

This clone was found once. The chain employs TRBV6-5 and TRBJ1-1; possible D gene TRBD1, 6 bases. The CDR3 is 15 amino acids. Germline-derived CDR1 and CDR2 are MNHEY and SVGAGI. The V and J ends lost 6 bases and 5 bases respectively, with 19 bases between them. This CDR3 is CASRFTGTIDTEAFF. In DNA, the CDR3 is TGTGCCAGCAGGTTCACCGGGACAATCGATACTGAAGCTTTCTTT.

The count of this clone is one. V gene TRBV30 combines with J gene TRBJ2-1; TRBD2 is a possible D gene (6 bases). The V gene's germline CDR1 is GTSNPN and CDR2 SVGIG (reference sequence). V was clipped by 4 bases and J by 4 bases, with 14 bases between them. CDR3 size: 14 residues. CDR3 residues: CAWTGVDLYNEQFF. CDR3 nucleotides: TGTGCCTGGACGGGGGTTGACCTATACAATGAGCAGTTCTTC. Full variable domain (remainder filled in from reference TRBV30 and TRBJ2-1): SQTIHQWPATLVQPVGSPLSLECTVEGTSNPNLYWYRQAAGRGLQLLFYSVGIGQISSEVPQNLSASRPQDRQFILSSKKLLLSDSGFYLCAWTGVDLYNEQFFGPGTRLTVL.

The chain joins TRBV7-2 to TRBJ2-2; D may correspond to TRBD1 or TRBD2 (6 bases each). Germline assignment: CDR1 SGHTA and CDR2 FQGNSA. This CDR3 spans 16 amino acids. Trimming took 1 base from V and 4 from J, leaving 13 bases between them. CDR3 residues: CASSLVGGPGTGELFF. In DNA form, the CDR3 reads TGTGCCAGCAGCTTAGTAGGGGGGCCAGGCACCGGGGAGCTGTTTTTT.

This chain links TRBV4-3 with TRBJ2-7; the match to TRBD2 covers 7 bases. CDR1 LGHNA and CDR2 YSLEER come from the germline V gene. V lost 0 bases, J lost 2 bases, and 4 bases stayed unmatched. The CDR3 consists of 15 residues. In DNA form, the CDR3 reads TGCGCCAGCAGCCAAGATTTTGGACTAGCCTACGAGCAGTACTTC. As protein: CASSQDFGLAYEQYF.

The chain combines TRBV19 with TRBJ2-5; TRBD2 might be the D (6 bases). Germline CDR1 is LNHDA and CDR2 is SQIVND (reference sequence). The CDR3 contains 13 residues. Trimming cost V 4 bases and J 3 bases, with 9 bases left between them. DNA of the CDR3: TGTGCCAGTAGTAGGGACTCCGAAGAGACCCAGTACTTC. Amino acid sequence: CASSRDSEETQYF.

The genes are TRBV15 and TRBJ1-1, with D perhaps matching TRBD1 (6 bases). The germline V and J ends were trimmed by 0 bases and 1 base, with 12 bases remaining between them. In germline, CDR1 is LNHNV, CDR2 YYDKDF (reference sequence). The CDR3 length is 16 residues. CDR3: CATSRDLWGANTEAFF. The CDR3 coding sequence is TGTGCCACCAGCAGAGATCTCTGGGGGGCGAACACTGAAGCTTTCTTT.

The chain recombines TRBV5-1 with TRBJ2-3; 10 nucleotides align to TRBD2. Per the germline V gene, CDR1 is SGHRS and CDR2 is YFSETQ. This CDR3 has 15 residues. Trimming at V came to 3 bases and at J to 6 bases, leaving 7 bases not matched to a gene. The CDR3 is CASSSLTSGSDTQYF. As DNA, the CDR3 is TGCGCCAGCAGCTCCCTGACTAGCGGGTCGGATACGCAGTATTTT.

The chain uses TRBV28 and TRBJ1-1, with 7 bases fitting TRBD1. The junction had 11 bases not matched to a gene; V was cut back by 8 bases and J by 2 bases. Germline V gene lookup returns CDR1 MDHEN and CDR2 SYDVKM. The CDR3 consists of 15 residues. The CDR3 nucleotides read TGTGCCAGCGTGGGGACAGTGACAATTAACACTGAAGCTTTCTTT. It translates to CASVGTVTINTEAFF.

The rearrangement links TRBV7-3 to TRBJ2-6, with unresolved D. CDR1 is SGHTA and CDR2 is FQGTGA in the germline V gene. V shed 5 bases and J shed 2 bases, with 4 bases lying between them. The CDR3 is made up of 13 amino acids. CDR3 protein: CASSEAGANVLTF. CDR3 in DNA: TGTGCCAGCAGCGAAGCTGGGGCCAACGTCCTGACTTTC.